This TCR beta chain was found in a study of metastatic and nonmetastatic thyroid tumors. This clone is classed as medium-sized (0.01 to 0.1%). MiXCR re-clonotyped the PCR reads for TCRdb. The sample lists under 20,000 clones, 27% seen once, with 6% to 7.5% in the top ten. The CDR3 is 14 residues long. V gave up 4 bases and J gave up 1 base, with 12 bases separating them. Germline V gene lookup returns CDR1 SGHRS and CDR2 YFSETQ. Until they underwent thyroid surgery, no patient had received any treatment. This chain joins TRBV5-1 and TRBJ2-7; possibly TRBD2 for D (6 bases). The sequence was obtained from a female donor with papillary thyroid cancer or a benign thyroid nodule (not recorded which). Some clones in this sample may be carry-over from other donors' samples. What was sequenced was blood. CDR3 protein: CASSGLAGSYEQYF. CDR3 bases: TGCGCCAGCAGCGGATTGGCGGGATCCTACGAGCAGTACTTC.